Below are 27 T cell receptor beta chains sequenced from a single sample in a study of cytomegalovirus exposure and HLA in healthy donors. PCR primers comprised 60 Vbeta and 13 Jbeta primers. Profiled with immunoSEQ multiplex PCR; TCRdb holds only in-frame clones, not every one. The sample lists 100,000 to 150,000 clones, 77% seen once, with approximately 4.2% in the top ten. Sequenced material: PBMCs. Receptors were obtained from a male donor in good health and CMV-seropositive.

This clone was counted only a few times. The rearrangement uses TRBV19 and TRBJ2-2; D remains ambiguous. The germline CDR1 and CDR2 sequences are LNHDA and SQIVND (reference sequence). V lost 5 bases, J lost 2 bases, and 15 bases lay in between. The CDR3 covers 16 residues. This chain's CDR3 is CASSPIGRRNTGELFF. As DNA, the CDR3 is TGTGCCAGTAGTCCAATAGGAAGGAGAAACACCGGGGAGCTGTTTTTT.

This rearrangement joins TRBV28 to TRBJ2-7, with a possible D match to TRBD1 (6 bases). The CDR3 consists of 18 residues. Trimming removed 3 bases at V and 2 bases at J, with 23 bases between. In germline, CDR1 is MDHEN, CDR2 SYDVKM. CDR3 protein: CASSFPPFNTGLTYEQYF. DNA for the CDR3: TGTGCCAGCAGTTTCCCGCCGTTCAACACAGGGCTGACCTACGAGCAGTACTTC.

The CDR3: CASSLTDSYNEQFF. CDR3 nucleotide sequence: TGTGCCAGCAGTTTGACAGACTCCTACAATGAGCAGTTCTTC. The chain recombines TRBV28 with TRBJ2-1; D perhaps matches TRBD1 (5 bases). This CDR3 comprises 14 residues. The germline V and J ends were trimmed by 3 bases and 0 bases, with 6 bases remaining between them. Germline V gives CDR1 MDHEN, CDR2 SYDVKM.

This clone was recorded once. The rearrangement uses TRBV27 and TRBJ2-7; TRBD2 aligns across 11 bases. This CDR3 region has 14 residues. Losses at the gene ends were 6 bases for V and 3 bases for J; bases not matched to a gene: 4. From germline, CDR1 is MNHEY and CDR2 SMNVEV (reference sequence). CDR3 sequence: CASSRLAGHYEQYF. DNA for the CDR3: TGTGCCAGCAGCCGACTAGCGGGACACTACGAGCAGTACTTC.

The gene calls are TRBV5-4 and TRBJ2-5, with D possibly being TRBD2 (5 bases). The germline gives CDR1 SGHNT, CDR2 YYREEE (reference sequence). The CDR3 is 14 residues long. Trimming removed 5 bases from V and 5 bases from J, with 16 bases in between. The CDR3 DNA follows: TGTGCCAGCAGTCCTAGCCGGGTGGGGGAGACCCAGTACTTC. The encoded protein is CASSPSRVGETQYF. Using reference TRBV5-4 and TRBJ2-5 for the parts outside the CDR3, the full variable domain is ETGVTQSPTHLIKTRGQQVTLRCSSQSGHNTVSWYQQALGQGPQFIFQYYREEENGRGNFPPRFSGLQFPNYSSELNVNALELDDSALYLCASSPSRVGETQYFGPGTRLLVL.

V usage is TRBV6-6 and J usage is TRBJ2-5; TRBD2 matches 10 bases. After removal of 9 bases from V and 5 bases from J, the junction contained 6 bases not matched to a gene. The CDR3 extends over 13 amino acids. Germline V gene sequence: CDR1 MNHNY, CDR2 SVGAGI (reference sequence). The chain's CDR3 is CASSGGSEETQYF. As DNA, the CDR3 is TGTGCCAGTAGCGGGGGGTCTGAGGAGACCCAGTACTTC.

The chain carries TRBV5-6 and TRBJ2-1; possibly TRBD2 for D (5 bases). Trimming left V 0 bases short and J 0 bases short, with 7 bases between. The CDR3 covers 15 residues. The germline V gene encodes CDR1 SGHDT and CDR2 YYEEEE. CDR3 in DNA: TGTGCCAGCAGCTTGGGAGGGTACTCCTACAATGAGCAGTTCTTC. This encodes CASSLGGYSYNEQFF.

This clone was seen more than once but under ten times. The chain carries TRBV25-1 and TRBJ2-1; 10 nucleotides match TRBD1. V shed 7 bases, J shed 0 bases, and the junction held 9 bases outside the gene matches. Germline lookup yields CDR1 MGHDK and CDR2 SYGVNS. The length of the CDR3 is 17 residues. The CDR3 loop is CASNGPRDRGSYNEQFF. For the CDR3, the DNA is TGTGCCAGCAACGGCCCCCGGGACAGGGGCTCCTACAATGAGCAGTTCTTC.

This chain joins TRBV5-1 and TRBJ1-2, with 7 bases aligning to TRBD1. Unmatched junction bases numbered 10, after V lost 0 bases and J lost 2 bases. The CDR3 extends over 17 amino acids. Germline values: CDR1 SGHRS, CDR2 YFSETQ. The CDR3 reads CASSLEPRDSSNYGYTF. DNA of the CDR3: TGCGCCAGCAGCTTGGAACCTCGGGACAGCTCGAACTATGGCTACACCTTC.

This clone was seen a few times. Mismatch with germline at one junction end may stem from a read error. The chain carries TRBV4-2 and TRBJ2-6; 7 bases fit TRBD2. The CDR3 covers 16 residues. CDR1 and CDR2 (germline): LGHNA, YNFKEQ. The CDR3 loop reads CASSQETGSGANGLTF. The CDR3 DNA sequence: TGTGCCAGCAGCCAAGAAACCGGGAGCGGGGCCAACGGCCTGACTTTC.

The chain is built from TRBV27 and TRBJ2-7; a possible D gene is TRBD1 (5 bases). The CDR3 has 13 amino acids. V gave up 3 bases and J gave up 0 bases, with 6 bases separating them. Germline CDR1 reads MNHEY; CDR2 reads SMNVEV (reference sequence). The CDR3: CASSFQGSYEQYF. In nucleotides, the CDR3 is TGTGCCAGCAGTTTCCAGGGCTCCTACGAGCAGTACTTC.

The chain links TRBV7-6 to TRBJ2-5, with 7 bases matching TRBD1. Per germline, CDR1 SGHVS and CDR2 FNYEAQ. The V segment lost 5 bases and the J segment 2 bases; nucleotides outside the gene matches: 5. The CDR3 has 14 amino acids. This CDR3 is CASSQMTGQETQYF. The CDR3 DNA follows: TGTGCCAGCAGCCAGATGACAGGGCAAGAGACCCAGTACTTC.

This clone was detected only a few times. V and J are TRBV19 and TRBJ1-1, with 8 bases that match TRBD1. Germline assignment: CDR1 LNHDA and CDR2 SQIVND (reference sequence). V was clipped by 3 bases and J by 2 bases; unmatched bases: 5. The CDR3 length is 15 residues. CDR3 DNA: TGTGCCAGTAGTATTAGACAGGGGCTCAACACTGAAGCTTTCTTT. It is translated as CASSIRQGLNTEAFF.

The rearrangement joins TRBV7-7 to TRBJ1-2, with no clear D. The germline CDR1 and CDR2 sequences are SSHAT and FNYEAQ (reference sequence). V shed 1 base and J shed 6 bases, with 18 bases lying between them. This CDR3 region has 16 residues. The CDR3 DNA sequence: TGTGCCAGCAGCTTAGAGTTGGGCGGGAGAGGCGATGGCTACACCTTC. Amino acids: CASSLELGGRGDGYTF.

The V and J genes are TRBV19 and TRBJ2-1; 7 bases match TRBD1. The ends lost 7 bases at V and 7 bases at J; junction bases unmatched: 7. The CDR3 consists of 13 residues. Per germline, CDR1 LNHDA and CDR2 SQIVND (reference sequence). The CDR3 loop is CASTETGWNEQFF. CDR3 DNA: TGTGCCAGTACCGAGACAGGGTGGAATGAGCAGTTCTTC.

The V and J genes are TRBV19 and TRBJ2-5; tentative D call: TRBD1 (7 bases). Germline values: CDR1 LNHDA, CDR2 SQIVND (reference sequence). Trimming removed 1 base at V and 7 bases at J, with 16 bases between. The CDR3 spans 15 residues. CDR3 amino acids: CASSIGAGGKGTQYF. The CDR3 DNA is TGTGCCAGTAGTATAGGCGCAGGGGGGAAGGGGACCCAGTACTTC. The full variable domain, in which reference TRBV19 and TRBJ2-5 provide the parts outside the CDR3, is DGGITQSPKYLFRKEGQNVTLSCEQNLNHDAMYWYRQDPGQGLRLIYYSQIVNDFQKGDIAEGYSVSREKKESFPLTVTSAQKNPTAFYLCASSIGAGGKGTQYFGPGTRLLVL.

This clone appeared a single time. The genes are TRBV5-5 and TRBJ2-1; TRBD1 aligns across 11 bases. Trimming at V came to 4 bases and at J to 8 bases, leaving 5 bases not matched to a gene. This CDR3 is built from 14 residues. Germline CDR1 SGHKS, CDR2 YYEKEE (reference sequence). The CDR3 loop reads CASSMGQGVDEQFF. In nucleotides, the CDR3 is TGTGCCAGCAGCATGGGACAGGGGGTCGATGAGCAGTTCTTC.

CDR3 in DNA: TGCAGTGCGTTGGGCACCGGGGAGCTGTTTTTT. This codes for CSALGTGELFF. The chain links TRBV20-1 to TRBJ1-3, with D unresolved. The J call may be wrong; the DNA end is better matched by TRBJ2-2. Germline V lookup: CDR1 DFQATT, CDR2 SNEGSKA (reference sequence). This CDR3 spans 11 amino acids.

The CDR3, as DNA: TGTGCCAGCAGCTTATTTTCGGGGGAAAATCAGCCCCAGCATTTT. Amino acids: CASSLFSGENQPQHF. J is TRBJ1-5 and V is TRBV7-8; possible D gene TRBD1, 5 bases. V was trimmed by 2 bases and J by 4 bases, leaving 12 bases between them. This CDR3 comprises 15 residues. The V gene's germline CDR1 is SGHVS and CDR2 FQNEAQ.

The J gene is TRBJ2-1, the V gene TRBV4-2, with 10 bases lining up with TRBD2. Germline-derived CDR1 and CDR2 are LGHNA and YNFKEQ. V gave up 0 bases and J gave up 3 bases; unmatched junction bases: 17. CDR3 length: 21 amino acids. CDR3 nucleotide sequence: TGTGCCAGCAGCCAAGAAAGGTCGACGCGCCTGGGACTAGCGTACTACAATGAGCAGTTCTTC. This encodes CASSQERSTRLGLAYYNEQFF.

The rearrangement uses TRBV19 and TRBJ2-5; no firm D call. Trimming removed 5 bases at V and 5 bases at J, with 15 bases between. This CDR3 is 14 amino acids long. The germline CDR1 and CDR2 sequences are LNHDA and SQIVND (reference sequence). CDR3 coding DNA: TGTGCCAGTAGTCTATCGAGGTCCACGGAGACCCAGTACTTC. Its translation: CASSLSRSTETQYF.

This sequence joins TRBV10-1 and TRBJ2-2; 9 nucleotides agree with TRBD1. The V gene's germline CDR1 is WNHNN and CDR2 SYGVQD (reference sequence). There are 15 residues in the CDR3. V lost 6 bases and J lost 2; bases outside the gene matches: 4. In DNA form, the CDR3 reads TGCGCCAGCAGAGGGGACAGGGAAAACACCGGGGAGCTGTTTTTT. Protein sequence: CASRGDRENTGELFF.

The V and J genes are TRBV7-8 and TRBJ2-7; unclear D gene. Looked up from germline, CDR1 is SGHVS and CDR2 is FQNEAQ. The CDR3 extends over 13 amino acids. V was clipped by 1 base and J by 3 bases, with 7 bases between them. The CDR3 loop reads CASSLGKLYEQYF. The CDR3 DNA follows: TGTGCCAGCAGCTTAGGCAAGCTCTACGAGCAGTACTTC.

V is TRBV28 and J is TRBJ1-1; the D gene is possibly TRBD1 (5 bases). Trimming cost V 6 bases and J 1 base, with 15 bases left between them. The CDR3 totals 15 residues. Germline V gives CDR1 MDHEN, CDR2 SYDVKM. In nucleotides, the CDR3 is TGTGCCAGCAGCCGACCGGGGGACCGGAACACTGAAGCTTTCTTT. As protein: CASSRPGDRNTEAFF.

On this clone itself: One junction end disagrees with the germline gene, perhaps due to a read error. CDR3 in amino acids: CASTRTRSSGANGLTF. DNA for the CDR3: TGTGCCAGCACCCGGACACGAAGCTCTGGGGCCAACGGCCTGACTTTC. The rearrangement links TRBV27 to TRBJ2-6, with D possibly TRBD1 on 5 matching bases. Germline V gene sequence: CDR1 MNHEY, CDR2 SMNVEV (reference sequence). The CDR3 consists of 16 residues.

The J gene is TRBJ2-1, the V gene TRBV5-1; D unclear. The CDR3 is made up of 16 amino acids. Germline loops: CDR1 SGHRS, CDR2 YFSETQ. V lost 3 bases and J lost 0, with 13 bases in between. The CDR3 bases are TGCGCCAGCAGCTCCTTAGCTAGTCTCTCCTACAATGAGCAGTTCTTC. This gives the protein CASSSLASLSYNEQFF.

This clone was found a few times. V usage is TRBV9 and J usage is TRBJ1-1; D perhaps matches TRBD1 (5 bases). Germline V gene data show CDR1 as SGDLS and CDR2 as YYNGEE. The CDR3 totals 13 residues. The V end lost 4 bases, the J end lost 10 bases, and 17 bases lay between the germline ends. The CDR3 spells CASSPEYAGGAFF. CDR3 in DNA: TGTGCCAGCAGCCCCGAATATGCGGGGGGAGCTTTCTTT.